The clone carrying this TCR beta chain has just a few counts. Its antigen remains unidentified. Vbeta (60) and Jbeta (13) primers were used in the PCR. Sequencing used immunoSEQ multiplex PCR; TCRdb keeps in-frame clones, though not all of them. This table holds some 190,000 clones, around 80% found once. The sample is drawn from a study of cytomegalovirus exposure and HLA in healthy donors. Looking at the study overall: Approximately 81% of 350 to 400 genotyped donors fell in the Caucasian-associated ancestry cluster. Study-level findings and limits: A later analysis showed that HLA-associated TCR beta chains had undergone more clonal expansion than equally common others.

V lost 1 base and J lost 3, with 10 bases in between. In germline, CDR1 is SGHTA, CDR2 FQGNSA. This CDR3 has 15 residues. Healthy bone marrow donors supplied every sample. Material: PBMCs. This TCR was recovered from a boy aged 2 to 9 in good health and CMV-seronegative. This chain uses TRBV7-2 with TRBJ1-5; no definite D call. CDR3 amino acids: CASSLGGGPNQPQHF. For the CDR3, the DNA is TGTGCCAGCAGCTTAGGAGGAGGGCCCAATCAGCCCCAGCATTTT.